This T cell receptor beta chain was observed in a study of cytomegalovirus exposure and HLA in healthy donors. For this clone: The same CDR3 arises from other DNA sequences in this sample as well.

The CDR3 extends over 14 amino acids. Deletions cut 1 base from V and 5 bases from J, with 11 bases between. Looked up from germline, CDR1 is SEHNR and CDR2 is FQNEAQ (reference sequence). This PCR relied on a set of 60 Vbeta primers and 13 Jbeta primers. Clones were read by immunoSEQ multiplex PCR, and TCRdb kept only the in-frame ones, dropping some. The table lists some 190,000 clones, 70% to 80% of them singletons. The sample consisted of PBMCs. The clonotype comes from a man in his late teens or twenties in good health and CMV-seronegative. The chain joins TRBV7-9 to TRBJ2-5, with a weak D call TRBD2 (7 bases). The CDR3 sequence is CASSLVRGAETQYF. The CDR3 DNA reads as TGTGCCAGCAGCTTAGTTCGGGGGGCCGAGACCCAGTACTTC.